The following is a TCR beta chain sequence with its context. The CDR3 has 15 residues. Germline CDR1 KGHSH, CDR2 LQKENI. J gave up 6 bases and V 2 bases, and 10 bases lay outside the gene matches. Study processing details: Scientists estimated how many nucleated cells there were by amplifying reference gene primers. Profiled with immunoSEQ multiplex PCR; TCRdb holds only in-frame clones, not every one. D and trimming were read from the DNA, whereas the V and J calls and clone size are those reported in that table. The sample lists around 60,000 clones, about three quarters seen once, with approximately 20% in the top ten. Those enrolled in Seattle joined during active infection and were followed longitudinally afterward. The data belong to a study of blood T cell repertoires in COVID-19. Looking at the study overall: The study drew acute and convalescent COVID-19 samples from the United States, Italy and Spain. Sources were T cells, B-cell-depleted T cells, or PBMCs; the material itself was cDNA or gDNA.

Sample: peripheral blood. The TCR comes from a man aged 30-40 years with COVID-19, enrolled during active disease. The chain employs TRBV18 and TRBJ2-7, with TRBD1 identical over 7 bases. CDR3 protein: CASSPMGTVSGEQYF. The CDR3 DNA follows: TGTGCCAGCTCACCAATGGGGACAGTCTCCGGCGAGCAGTACTTC.